This TCR beta chain stems from a study of CD8+ T cells in alopecia areata. Whole-study results and caveats: Lesional scalp, notably in alopecia totalis/universalis, had clonality above that of normal scalp.

The CDR3 loop spans 14 amino acids. Germline loops: CDR1 GKSSPN, CDR2 SITVG. V shed 2 bases, J shed 2 bases, and the junction held 3 bases outside the gene matches. Described time point: mouse skin at time of skin grafting. RNA was extracted and reverse transcribed into cDNA as the sequencing template. The repertoire was sequenced with immunoSEQ multiplex PCR; TCRdb's copy has only in-frame clones and lacks some. The sample contains about 1,100 clones, none of them singletons. In this sample, this clone turned up many times. What it binds is not known. Mouse names are used for the genes. The DNA ends 4 residues before the CDR3 does, and the rest of the CDR3 is filled in from the germline J gene.

The chain carries TRBV31 and TRBJ1-2; TRBD1 aligns across 9 bases. The receptor was isolated from a C3H/HeJ mouse with alopecia areata. The mice in this strain carry MHC haplotype H2-k. The source material was skin, sampled at week 0. The CDR3: CAWSSDRGNSDYTF. CDR3 bases read: TGTGCCTGGAGTTCAGACAGGGGGAACTCC. Based on the CDR3 plus reference TRBV31 and TRBJ1-2, the full variable domain is AQTIHQWPVAEIKAVGSPLSLGCTIKGKSSPNLYWYWQATGGTLQQLFYSITVGQVESVVQLNLSASRPKDDQFILSTEKLLLSHSGFYLCAWSSDRGNSDYTFGSGTRLLVI.